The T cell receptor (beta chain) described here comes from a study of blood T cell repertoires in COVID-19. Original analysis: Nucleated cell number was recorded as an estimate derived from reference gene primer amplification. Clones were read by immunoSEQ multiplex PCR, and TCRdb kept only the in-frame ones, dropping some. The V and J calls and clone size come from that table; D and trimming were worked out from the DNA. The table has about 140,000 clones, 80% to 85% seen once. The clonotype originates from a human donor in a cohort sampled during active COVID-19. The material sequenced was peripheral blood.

CDR3 DNA: TGCAGCGTTGAAGATCGTTCGGGGGTAGGAGCTTTCTTT. Translated, it gives CSVEDRSGVGAFF. The chain joins TRBV29-1 to TRBJ1-1, with a weak D call TRBD1 (5 bases). In germline, CDR1 is SQVTM, CDR2 ANQGSEA. The V end was cut by 0 bases, the J end by 10 bases, with 15 bases between. CDR3 length: 13 residues.